These 7 T cell receptor beta chains share one sample of origin, sequenced in a study of T-cell reconstitution after alpha-beta-depleted transplantation in children. The TCRbeta library incorporated unique molecular identifiers. TCRdb passed the PCR reads through MiXCR, listing each CDR3 protein once. This sample has 350,000 to 450,000 distinct CDR3 sequences; 20% occur once, and the top ten carry approximately 3.9%. Sequencing was performed on PBMCs from the stem cell graft donor, taken from the stem cell graft. These receptors originate from a human donor who donated a stem cell graft to a child with acute myeloid leukemia.

This clonotype occurred many times. The chain couples TRBV24-1 to TRBJ2-3, with 8 bases lining up with TRBD2. CDR3 length equals 18 residues. Germline CDR1 KGHDR, CDR2 SFDVKD. V dropped 0 bases and J dropped 4; count of bases not matched to a gene: 11. The DNA for the CDR3 is TGTGCCACCAGTGATTTGCCAGGGAGCGGGAGCGCCGCAGATACGCAGTATTTT. As protein: CATSDLPGSGSAADTQYF.

The chain links TRBV7-9 to TRBJ2-1; possible D gene TRBD2, 6 bases. CDR3 length equals 14 residues. The V end lost 2 bases, the J end lost 6 bases, and 11 bases lay between the germline ends. Germline CDR1 SEHNR, CDR2 FQNEAQ (reference sequence). CDR3 DNA sequence: TGTGCCAGCAGCTTACCCCGGGAGTCCAATGAGCAGTTCTTC. Translation: CASSLPRESNEQFF.

This clonotype was seen a few times. The chain couples TRBV7-4 to TRBJ2-3; 9 bases are a match to TRBD2. The CDR3 contains 19 residues. After removal of 7 bases from V and 0 bases from J, the junction contained 17 bases not matched to a gene. Germline lookup yields CDR1 SGHVT and CDR2 SQSDAQ. The CDR3, as DNA: TGTGCCAGCACCCCTTCGCTTGTGCGGGAGGGATCTAGCACAGATACGCAGTATTTT. Residues: CASTPSLVREGSSTDTQYF.

This clonotype has at least ten counts. This sequence joins TRBV29-1 and TRBJ1-1; D call uncertain. Germline CDR1 and CDR2: SQVTM and ANQGSEA. Trimming removed 6 bases from V and 4 bases from J, with 6 bases in between. The CDR3 has 10 residues. The CDR3 here is CSVTFTEAFF. In DNA, the CDR3 is TGCAGCGTCACTTTCACTGAAGCTTTCTTT. Drawing the rest from reference TRBV29-1 and TRBJ1-1, the complete variable domain is SAVISQKPSRDICQRGTSLTIQCQVDSQVTMMFWYRQQPGQSLTLIATANQGSEATYESGFVIDKFPISRPNLTFSTLTVSNMSPEDSSIYLCSVTFTEAFFGQGTRLTVV.

This clonotype has just a few counts. The chain recombines TRBV15 with TRBJ2-1; D is uncertain. The V and J ends lost 0 bases and 5 bases respectively, with 8 bases between them. Germline V CDR1 and CDR2: LNHNV, YYDKDF (reference sequence). The CDR3 extends over 14 amino acids. The CDR3 nucleotides are TGTGCCACCAGCAGAGAACTAACACACAATGAGCAGTTCTTC. Translating it yields CATSRELTHNEQFF.

This clonotype was found many times. The gene calls are TRBV5-8 and TRBJ2-2; D may be TRBD1 (6 bases). The V gene lost 3 bases and the J gene lost 6 bases, with 15 bases spanning the gap. This CDR3 spans 15 amino acids. Germline-derived CDR1 and CDR2 are SGHTS and YDEGEE. Here the CDR3 reads CASSYRDIFSGELFF. CDR3 DNA sequence: TGTGCCAGCAGCTACCGGGACATTTTCTCCGGGGAGCTGTTTTTT.

The chain has TRBV29-1 and TRBJ1-2, with D possibly TRBD1 on 5 matching bases. This CDR3 has 13 residues. Trimming left V 5 bases short and J 4 bases short, with 14 bases between. Germline CDR1 and CDR2: SQVTM and ANQGSEA. The CDR3 reads CSVNRDGGYGYTF. The DNA of the CDR3 is TGCAGCGTTAATCGGGACGGTGGCTATGGCTACACCTTC.